This TCR beta chain is drawn from a study of T cell clonotyping in hematopoietic cell transplantation. Sequencing used immunoSEQ multiplex PCR; TCRdb keeps in-frame clones, though not all of them. The sample has approximately 44,000 clones; about 93% are singletons. The CDR3 has 14 residues. Deletions cut 4 bases from V and 0 bases from J, with 5 bases between. The germline CDR1 and CDR2 sequences are SGHDT and YYEEEE. This clonotype was obtained from a woman in her forties or fifties in good health. Some clones in this sample may be carry-over from other donors' samples. Sequenced sample: peripheral blood mononuclear cells. V usage is TRBV5-6 and J usage is TRBJ1-6; D is unclear. CDR3 nucleotides: TGTGCCAGCAGCCCGAGCTCCTATAATTCACCCCTCCACTTT. This sequence encodes CASSPSSYNSPLHF.